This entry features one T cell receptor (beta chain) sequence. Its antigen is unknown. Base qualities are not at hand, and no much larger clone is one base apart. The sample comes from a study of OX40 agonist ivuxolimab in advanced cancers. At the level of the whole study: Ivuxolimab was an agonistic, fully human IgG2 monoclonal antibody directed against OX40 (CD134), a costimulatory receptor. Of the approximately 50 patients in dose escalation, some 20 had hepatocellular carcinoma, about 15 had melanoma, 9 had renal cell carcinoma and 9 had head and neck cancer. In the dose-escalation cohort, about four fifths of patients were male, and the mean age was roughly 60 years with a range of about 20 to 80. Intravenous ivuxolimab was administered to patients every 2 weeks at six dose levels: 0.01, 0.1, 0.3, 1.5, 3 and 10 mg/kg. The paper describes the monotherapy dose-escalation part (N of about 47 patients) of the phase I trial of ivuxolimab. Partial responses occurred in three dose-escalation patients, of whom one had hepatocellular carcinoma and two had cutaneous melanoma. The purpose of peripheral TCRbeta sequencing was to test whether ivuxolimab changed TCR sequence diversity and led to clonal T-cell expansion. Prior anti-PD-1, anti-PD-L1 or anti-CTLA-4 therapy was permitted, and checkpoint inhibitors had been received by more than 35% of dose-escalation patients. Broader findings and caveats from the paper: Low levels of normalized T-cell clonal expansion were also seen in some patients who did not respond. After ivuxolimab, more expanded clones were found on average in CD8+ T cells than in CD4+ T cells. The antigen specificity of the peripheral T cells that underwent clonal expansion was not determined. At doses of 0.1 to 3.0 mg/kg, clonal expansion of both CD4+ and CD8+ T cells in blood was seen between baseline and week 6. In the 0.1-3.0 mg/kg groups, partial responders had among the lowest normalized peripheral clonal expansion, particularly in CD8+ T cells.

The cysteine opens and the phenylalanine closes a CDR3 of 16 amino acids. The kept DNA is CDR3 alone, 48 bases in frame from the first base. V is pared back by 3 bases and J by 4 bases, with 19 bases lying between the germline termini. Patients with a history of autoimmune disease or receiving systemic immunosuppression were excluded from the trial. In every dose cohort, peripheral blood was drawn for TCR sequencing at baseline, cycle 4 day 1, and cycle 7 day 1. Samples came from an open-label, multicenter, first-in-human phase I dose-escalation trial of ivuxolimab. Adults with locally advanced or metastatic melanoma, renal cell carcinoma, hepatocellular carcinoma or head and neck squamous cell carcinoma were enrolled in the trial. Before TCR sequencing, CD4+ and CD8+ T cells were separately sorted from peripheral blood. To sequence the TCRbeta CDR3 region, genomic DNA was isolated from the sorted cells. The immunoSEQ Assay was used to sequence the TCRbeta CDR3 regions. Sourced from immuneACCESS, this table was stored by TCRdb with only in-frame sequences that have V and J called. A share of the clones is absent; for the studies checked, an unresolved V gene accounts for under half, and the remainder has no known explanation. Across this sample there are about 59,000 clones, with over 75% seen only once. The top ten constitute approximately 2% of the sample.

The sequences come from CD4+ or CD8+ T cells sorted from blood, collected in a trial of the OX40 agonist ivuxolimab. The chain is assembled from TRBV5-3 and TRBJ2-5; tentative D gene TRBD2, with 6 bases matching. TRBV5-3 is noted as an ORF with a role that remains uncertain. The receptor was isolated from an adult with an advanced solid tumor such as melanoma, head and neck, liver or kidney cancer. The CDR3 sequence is CARSSREDSKAETQYF. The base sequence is TGTGCCAGAAGCTCCAGGGAGGACTCTAAGGCAGAGACCCAGTACTTC.